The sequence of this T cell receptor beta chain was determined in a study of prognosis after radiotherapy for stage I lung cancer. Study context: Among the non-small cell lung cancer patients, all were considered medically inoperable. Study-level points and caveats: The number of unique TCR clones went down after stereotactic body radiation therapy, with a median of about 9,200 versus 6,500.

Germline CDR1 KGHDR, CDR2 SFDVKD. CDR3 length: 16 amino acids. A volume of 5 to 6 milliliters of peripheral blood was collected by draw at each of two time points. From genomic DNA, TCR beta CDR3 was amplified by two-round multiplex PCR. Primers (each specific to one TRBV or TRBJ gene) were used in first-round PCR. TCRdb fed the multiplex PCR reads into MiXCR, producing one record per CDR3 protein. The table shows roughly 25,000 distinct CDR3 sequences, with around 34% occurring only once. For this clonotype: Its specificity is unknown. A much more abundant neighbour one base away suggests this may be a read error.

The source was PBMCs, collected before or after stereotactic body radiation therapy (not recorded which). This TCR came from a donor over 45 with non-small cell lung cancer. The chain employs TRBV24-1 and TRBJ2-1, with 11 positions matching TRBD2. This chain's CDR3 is CATSDLGLAGVLEQSF. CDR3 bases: TGTGCCACCAGTGATTTGGGACTAGCGGGTGTGTTGGAGCAGTCCTTC.